This TCR beta chain was obtained from a study of PD-L1 blockade in urothelial cancer. In the study overall: As for prior chemotherapy regimens, patients had received 0 to 3. Study-level findings and limits: Survival was better when pretreatment blood TCR clonality fell below the median.

Synthetic spike-ins, TCR analog templates, were added into each PCR. Some clones are missing from TCRdb's copy, which holds only in-frame ones; the method was immunoSEQ multiplex PCR. Among 95,000 to 100,000 clones, around 87% were seen once, and the ten largest hold about 2%. Details on this clone: Its specificity is unknown.

Time point: pretreatment peripheral blood. Disease in patients was locally advanced or metastatic urothelial carcinoma. This TCR came from a man aged 55 to 70 with urothelial cancer. The sequences come from PBMCs, collected around atezolizumab (anti-PD-L1) treatment.

CDR3 protein: CASRPTGEGKEKLFF. The CDR3, as DNA: TGTGCCAGCAGGCCTACAGGTGAAGGGAAGGAAAAACTGTTTTTT. This chain connects TRBV28 to TRBJ1-4, with D possibly TRBD1 on 5 matching bases. V was cut by 6 bases and J by 8 bases, with 19 bases left in between. The CDR3 runs 15 residues. CDR1 and CDR2 from the germline V gene are MDHEN and SYDVKM.